This T cell receptor (beta chain) was retrieved from a study of blood T cell repertoires in COVID-19. Study at large: Collection of acute and convalescent COVID-19 samples took place in the United States, Italy and Spain. Nucleic acid was either cDNA or gDNA, and it came from T cells, B-cell-depleted T cells, or PBMCs.

Per the original data handling: The assay estimated nucleated cells by amplifying reference gene primers. The repertoire was sequenced with immunoSEQ multiplex PCR; TCRdb's copy has only in-frame clones and lacks some. V and J calls plus clone size are reproduced from that table; the DNA served to infer D and trimming. This sample has some 310,000 clones; around 92% occur once, and the top ten carry less than 9.5%. CDR1 MNHEY and CDR2 SMNVEV come from the germline V gene (reference sequence). The V end lost 5 bases, the J end lost 1 base, and 11 bases lay between the germline ends. The CDR3 extends over 14 amino acids. Participants were placed into cohorts based on the clinical history they reported.

This clonotype was obtained from a woman aged 25 to 39 who had recovered from COVID-19. The sequencing sample was made of PBMCs or T cells enriched from blood (not recorded which). The rearrangement links TRBV27 to TRBJ2-5, with D possibly TRBD2 on 5 matching bases. The CDR3 nucleotides read TGTGCCAGCAGTCCATCTAGCAGCCAAGAGACCCAGTACTTC. It encodes CASSPSSSQETQYF.